This T cell receptor beta chain was profiled in a study of T cells in Graves' hyperthyroidism and ophthalmopathy. The germline gives CDR1 SQVTM, CDR2 ANQGSEA. The CDR3 length is 11 residues. Losses at the gene ends were 8 bases for V and 4 bases for J; bases not matched to a gene: 4. Points from the study as a whole: Most clonotypes expanded in thyroid above 0.001 were likewise present in blood. Patients with ophthalmopathy were separated from those with stable hyperthyroidism by a 13 V-J model.

Notes on this clonotype: Its cognate antigen is unknown.

Amplification of TCR beta CDR3 regions used RNA as the template. A set of HTBI primers served as the primers for a first-round RT-PCR of the TCR CDR3. MiXCR, applied by TCRdb to the multiplex PCR reads, yields one record per CDR3 protein. This repertoire shows 750,000 to 950,000 distinct CDR3 sequences, roughly 37% found once; its top ten account for approximately 10%. The hyperthyroidism patients had all been newly diagnosed, and their disease duration was under 2 months. Their ages ranged from 18 to 65 years. Patients with uncontrolled infections, other autoimmune diseases, pregnancy or lactation were excluded.

Sample: blood. V is TRBV29-1 and J is TRBJ1-1; 7 nucleotides line up with TRBD1. This TCR was recovered from a man between 18 and 35 years old with Graves' hyperthyroidism. The CDR3 loop is CSFDRATEAFF. The CDR3 nucleotides are TGCAGCTTCGACAGGGCCACTGAAGCTTTCTTT.